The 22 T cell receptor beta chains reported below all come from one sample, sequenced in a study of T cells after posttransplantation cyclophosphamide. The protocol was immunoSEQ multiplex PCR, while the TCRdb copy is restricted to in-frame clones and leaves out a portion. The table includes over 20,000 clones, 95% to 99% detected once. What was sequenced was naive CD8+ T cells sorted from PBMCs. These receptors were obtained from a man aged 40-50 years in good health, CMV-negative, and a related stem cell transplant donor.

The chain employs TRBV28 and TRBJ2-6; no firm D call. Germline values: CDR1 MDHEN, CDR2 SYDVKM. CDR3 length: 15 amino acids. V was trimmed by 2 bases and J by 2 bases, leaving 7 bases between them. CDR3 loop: CASSLVGTGANVLTF. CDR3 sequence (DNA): TGTGCCAGCAGTTTAGTGGGCACTGGGGCCAACGTCCTGACTTTC.

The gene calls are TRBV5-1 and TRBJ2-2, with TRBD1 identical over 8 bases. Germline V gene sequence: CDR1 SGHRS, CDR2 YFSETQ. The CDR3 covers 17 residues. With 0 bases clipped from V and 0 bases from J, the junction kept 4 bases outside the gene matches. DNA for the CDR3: TGCGCCAGCAGCTTGGAGAGGACAGGGTCGAACACCGGGGAGCTGTTTTTT. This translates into CASSLERTGSNTGELFF.

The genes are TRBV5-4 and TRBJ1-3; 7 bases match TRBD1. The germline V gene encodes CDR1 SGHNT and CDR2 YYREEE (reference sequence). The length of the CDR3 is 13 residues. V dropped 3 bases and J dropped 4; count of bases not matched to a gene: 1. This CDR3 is CASSSGGGNTIYF. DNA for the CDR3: TGTGCCAGCAGCTCAGGGGGAGGAAACACCATATATTTT.

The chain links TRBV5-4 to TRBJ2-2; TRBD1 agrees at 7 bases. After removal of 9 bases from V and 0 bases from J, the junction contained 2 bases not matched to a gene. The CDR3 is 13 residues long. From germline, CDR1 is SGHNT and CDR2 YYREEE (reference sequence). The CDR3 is CAIGTANTGELFF. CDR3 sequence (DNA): TGTGCCATCGGGACAGCGAACACCGGGGAGCTGTTTTTT. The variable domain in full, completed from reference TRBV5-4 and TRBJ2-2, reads ETGVTQSPTHLIKTRGQQVTLRCSSQSGHNTVSWYQQALGQGPQFIFQYYREEENGRGNFPPRFSGLQFPNYSSELNVNALELDDSALYLCAIGTANTGELFFGEGSRLTVL.

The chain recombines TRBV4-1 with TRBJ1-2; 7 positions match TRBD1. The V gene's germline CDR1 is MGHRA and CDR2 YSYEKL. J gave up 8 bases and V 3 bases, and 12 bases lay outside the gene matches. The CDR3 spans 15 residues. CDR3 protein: CASSHIQGKEGGYTF. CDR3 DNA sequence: TGCGCCAGCAGCCATATACAGGGGAAAGAGGGAGGCTACACCTTC.

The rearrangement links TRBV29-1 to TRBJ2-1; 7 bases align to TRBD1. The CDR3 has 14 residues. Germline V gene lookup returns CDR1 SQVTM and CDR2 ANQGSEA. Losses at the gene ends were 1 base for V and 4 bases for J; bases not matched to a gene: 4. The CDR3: CSVEGQGNYNEQFF. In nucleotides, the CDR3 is TGCAGCGTTGAAGGACAGGGCAATTACAATGAGCAGTTCTTC.

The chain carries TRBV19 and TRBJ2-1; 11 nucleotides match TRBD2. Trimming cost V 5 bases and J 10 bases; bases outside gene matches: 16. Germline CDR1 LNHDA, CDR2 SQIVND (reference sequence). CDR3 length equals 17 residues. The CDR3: CASSPGLAEHAGFEQFF. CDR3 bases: TGTGCCAGTAGTCCGGGACTAGCGGAGCACGCGGGATTCGAGCAGTTCTTC.

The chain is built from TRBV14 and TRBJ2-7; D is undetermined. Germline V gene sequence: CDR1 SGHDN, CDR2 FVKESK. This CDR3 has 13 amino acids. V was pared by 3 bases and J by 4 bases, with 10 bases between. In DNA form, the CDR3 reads TGTGCCAGCAGCCACACCCCGGTTTACGAGCAGTACTTC. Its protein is CASSHTPVYEQYF.

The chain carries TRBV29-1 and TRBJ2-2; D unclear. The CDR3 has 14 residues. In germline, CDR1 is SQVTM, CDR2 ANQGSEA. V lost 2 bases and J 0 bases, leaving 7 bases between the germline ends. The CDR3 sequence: CSVERRPNTGELFF. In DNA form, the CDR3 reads TGCAGCGTTGAAAGGCGGCCGAACACCGGGGAGCTGTTTTTT.

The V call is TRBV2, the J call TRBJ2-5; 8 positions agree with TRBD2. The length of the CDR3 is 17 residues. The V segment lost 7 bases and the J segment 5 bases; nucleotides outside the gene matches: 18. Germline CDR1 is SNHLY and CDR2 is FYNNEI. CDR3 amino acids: CASIPAGVGSGLETQYF. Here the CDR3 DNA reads TGTGCCAGCATACCAGCGGGAGTGGGATCGGGGCTTGAGACCCAGTACTTC.

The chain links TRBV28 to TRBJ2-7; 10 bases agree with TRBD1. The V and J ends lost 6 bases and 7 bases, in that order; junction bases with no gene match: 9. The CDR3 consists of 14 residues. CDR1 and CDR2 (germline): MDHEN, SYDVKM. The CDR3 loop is CASRRGQGVGEQYF. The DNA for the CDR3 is TGTGCCAGCAGAAGAGGACAGGGGGTCGGAGAGCAGTACTTC.

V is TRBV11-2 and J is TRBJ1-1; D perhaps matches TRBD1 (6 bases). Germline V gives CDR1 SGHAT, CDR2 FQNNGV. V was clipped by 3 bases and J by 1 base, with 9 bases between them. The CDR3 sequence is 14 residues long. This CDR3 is CASSFFRGNTEAFF. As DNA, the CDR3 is TGTGCCAGCAGCTTCTTCAGGGGGAACACTGAAGCTTTCTTT.

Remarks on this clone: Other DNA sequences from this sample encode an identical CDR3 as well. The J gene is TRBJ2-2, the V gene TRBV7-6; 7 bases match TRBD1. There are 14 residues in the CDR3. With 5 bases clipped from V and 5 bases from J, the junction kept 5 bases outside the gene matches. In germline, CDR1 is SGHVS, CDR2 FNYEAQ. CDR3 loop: CASSTLTGTGELFF. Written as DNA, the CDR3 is TGTGCCAGCAGCACTTTGACAGGGACCGGGGAGCTGTTTTTT.

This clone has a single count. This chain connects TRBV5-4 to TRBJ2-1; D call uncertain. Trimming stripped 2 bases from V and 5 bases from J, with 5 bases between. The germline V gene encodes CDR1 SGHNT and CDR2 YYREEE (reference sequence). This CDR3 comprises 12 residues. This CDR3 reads CASSFLNNEQFF. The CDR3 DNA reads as TGTGCCAGCAGCTTCTTAAACAATGAGCAGTTCTTC.

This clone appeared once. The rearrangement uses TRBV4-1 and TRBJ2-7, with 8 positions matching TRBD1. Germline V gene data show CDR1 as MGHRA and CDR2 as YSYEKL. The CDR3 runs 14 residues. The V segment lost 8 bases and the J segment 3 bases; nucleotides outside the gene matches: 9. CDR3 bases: TGCGCCAGCGGGAATCCGGACAGGGACTACGAGCAGTACTTC. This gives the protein CASGNPDRDYEQYF.

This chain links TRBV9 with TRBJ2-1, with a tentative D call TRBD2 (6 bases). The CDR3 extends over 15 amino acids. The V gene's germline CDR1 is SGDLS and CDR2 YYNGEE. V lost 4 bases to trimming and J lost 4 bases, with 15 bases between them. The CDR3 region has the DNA TGTGCCAGCAGCACAAGAGGTAGCGGTTACAATGAGCAGTTCTTC. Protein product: CASSTRGSGYNEQFF. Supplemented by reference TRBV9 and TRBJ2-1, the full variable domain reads DSGVTQTPKHLITATGQRVTLRCSPRSGDLSVYWYQQSLDQGLQFLIQYYNGEERAKGNILERFSAQQFPDLHSELNLSSLELGDSALYFCASSTRGSGYNEQFFGPGTRLTVL.

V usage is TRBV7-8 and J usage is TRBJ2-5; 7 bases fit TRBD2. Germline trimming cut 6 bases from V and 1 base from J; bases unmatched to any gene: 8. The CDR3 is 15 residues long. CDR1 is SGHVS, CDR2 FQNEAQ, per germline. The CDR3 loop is CASRRGAGIQETQYF. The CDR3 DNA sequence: TGTGCCAGCAGGAGGGGAGCGGGAATCCAAGAGACCCAGTACTTC.

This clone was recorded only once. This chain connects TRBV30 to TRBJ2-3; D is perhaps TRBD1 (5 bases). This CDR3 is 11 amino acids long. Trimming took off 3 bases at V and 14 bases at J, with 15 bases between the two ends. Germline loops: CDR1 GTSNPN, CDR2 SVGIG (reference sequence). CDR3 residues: CAWRLVREPYF. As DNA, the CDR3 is TGTGCCTGGAGGCTTGTCAGGGAACCGTATTTT.

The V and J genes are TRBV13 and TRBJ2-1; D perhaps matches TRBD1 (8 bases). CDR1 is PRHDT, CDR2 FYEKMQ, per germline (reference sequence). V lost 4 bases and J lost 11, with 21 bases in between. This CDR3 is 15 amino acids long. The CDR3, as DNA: TGTGCCAGCAGCTCGCCTACCACAGGGGGGGCTAAGCAGTTCTTC. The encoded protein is CASSSPTTGGAKQFF.

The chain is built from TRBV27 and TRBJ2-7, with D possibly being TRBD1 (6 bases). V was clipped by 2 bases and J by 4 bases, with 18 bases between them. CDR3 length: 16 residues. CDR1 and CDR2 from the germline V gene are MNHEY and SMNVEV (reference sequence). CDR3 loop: CASSLVGTPSGYEQYF. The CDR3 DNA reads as TGTGCCAGCAGTTTAGTCGGGACACCCTCTGGGTACGAGCAGTACTTC.

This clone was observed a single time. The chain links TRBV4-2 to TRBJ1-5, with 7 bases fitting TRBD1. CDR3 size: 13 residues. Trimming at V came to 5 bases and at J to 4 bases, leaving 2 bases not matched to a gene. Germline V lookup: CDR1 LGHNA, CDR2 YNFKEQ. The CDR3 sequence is CASSTGQNQPQHF. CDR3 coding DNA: TGTGCCAGCAGCACGGGACAGAATCAGCCCCAGCATTTT.

The CDR3 DNA is TGTGCCAGTAGCCCCAGCGGGAGGGCCTACGAGCAGTACTTC. Its translation: CASSPSGRAYEQYF. The J gene is TRBJ2-7, the V gene TRBV19, with 10 bases aligning to TRBD2. Germline trimming cut 6 bases from V and 2 bases from J; bases unmatched to any gene: 4. The CDR3 is made up of 14 amino acids. Germline V gene data show CDR1 as LNHDA and CDR2 as SQIVND (reference sequence).